The 25 T cell receptor beta chains below were found in one sample sequenced in a study of T cells after yellow fever vaccination. A single record per CDR3 protein comes from TCRdb applying MiXCR to the 5' RACE reads. The sample includes approximately 12,000 distinct CDR3 sequences, approximately 5.3% seen only once; the top ten take about 0.92%. Material: PBMCs, either bulk or a sorted T-cell subset (CD4+, CD8+, memory, or dextramer-sorted; not recorded which), obtained on the day of the yellow fever booster vaccination. The receptors were gathered from a man under 40 who received the YFV17D yellow fever vaccine.

This clonotype was recorded many times. V gene TRBV6-2 or TRBV6-3 combines with J gene TRBJ2-2, with D unresolved. V was cut by 1 base and J by 5 bases, with 5 bases left in between. The CDR3 covers 13 residues. Germline-derived CDR1 and CDR2 are MNHEY and SVGEGT. CDR3 DNA sequence: TGTGCCAGCAGTTACTTGGGAACCGGGGAGCTGTTTTTT. This gives the protein CASSYLGTGELFF.

This clonotype was recorded many times. DNA of the CDR3: TGTGCCAGCAGCCAAGGTCTGGGGGGCGCGGAGACCCAGTACTTC. Translating it yields CASSQGLGGAETQYF. This chain connects TRBV3-1 to TRBJ2-5; perhaps D is TRBD1 or TRBD2 (6 bases each). The length of the CDR3 is 15 residues. Germline V gene sequence: CDR1 LGHDT, CDR2 YNNKEL (reference sequence). V was trimmed by 1 base and J by 5 bases, leaving 14 bases between them.

This clonotype was counted ten times or more. The gene calls are TRBV10-2 and TRBJ2-3; a possible D gene is TRBD1 (5 bases). Germline V CDR1 and CDR2: WSHSY, SAAADI. The CDR3 runs 15 residues. The ends were cut back, 6 bases at V and 1 base at J, with 14 bases in the middle. CDR3 loop: CASRGATSGTDTQYF. In DNA, the CDR3 is TGCGCCAGCAGAGGGGCTACCTCTGGCACAGATACGCAGTATTTT.

The chain carries TRBV7-9 and TRBJ2-5, with TRBD2 identical over 8 bases. V was clipped by 1 base and J by 1 base; unmatched bases: 5. Germline V gene sequence: CDR1 SEHNR, CDR2 FQNEAQ (reference sequence). CDR3 size: 16 residues. The CDR3 region is CASSLGRGRIQETQYF. CDR3 DNA sequence: TGTGCCAGCAGCTTAGGGCGCGGGAGGATCCAAGAGACCCAGTACTTC.

By share, this clonotype ranks as medium-sized. The chain joins TRBV18 to TRBJ2-7, with D possibly matching TRBD2 (7 bases). The CDR3 runs 15 residues. Germline V gene sequence: CDR1 KGHSH, CDR2 LQKENI. Trimming removed 4 bases from V and 5 bases from J, with 18 bases in between. CDR3 region: CASSLAVSGGHEQYF. CDR3 coding DNA: TGTGCCAGCTCACTGGCGGTGTCCGGGGGGCACGAGCAGTACTTC. The full variable domain, rest sourced from reference TRBV18 and TRBJ2-7, is NAGVMQNPRHLVRRRGQEARLRCSPMKGHSHVYWYRQLPEEGLKFMVYLQKENIIDESGMPKERFSAEFPKEGPSILRIQQVVRGDSAAYFCASSLAVSGGHEQYFGPGTRLTVT.

This clonotype was seen ten or more times. The chain couples TRBV7-2 to TRBJ2-1, with 8 bases lining up with TRBD1. CDR3 length: 13 residues. From germline, CDR1 is SGHTA and CDR2 FQGNSA. V shed 3 bases and J 10 bases; nucleotides not matched to a gene: 5. The CDR3 sequence is CASSFQGAREQFF. The CDR3 DNA reads TGTGCCAGCAGCTTTCAGGGGGCGCGGGAGCAGTTCTTC.

This clonotype was recorded at least ten times. This rearrangement joins TRBV30 to TRBJ2-3; D is possibly TRBD1 or TRBD2 (5 bases each). Germline values: CDR1 GTSNPN, CDR2 SVGIG (reference sequence). This CDR3 comprises 12 residues. Between the trimmed V and J ends, which lost 5 bases and 8 bases, there was a span of 14 bases. The CDR3 here is CAWGTDRTTQYF. The CDR3 nucleotides are TGTGCCTGGGGGACCGACCGGACTACGCAGTATTTT. Full variable domain (remainder filled in from reference TRBV30 and TRBJ2-3): SQTIHQWPATLVQPVGSPLSLECTVEGTSNPNLYWYRQAAGRGLQLLFYSVGIGQISSEVPQNLSASRPQDRQFILSSKKLLLSDSGFYLCAWGTDRTTQYFGPGTRLTVL.

This clonotype was recorded many times. V is TRBV3-1 and J is TRBJ2-1, with D perhaps matching TRBD1 or TRBD2 (5 bases each). Germline CDR1 and CDR2: LGHDT and YNNKEL (reference sequence). Trimming took off 0 bases at V and 1 base at J, with 10 bases between the two ends. CDR3 length: 16 residues. In DNA form, the CDR3 reads TGTGCCAGCAGCCAAGATAGGGGAGAGTCCTACAATGAGCAGTTCTTC. Amino acids: CASSQDRGESYNEQFF.

Within the sample, this clonotype is medium-sized. The chain has TRBV15 and TRBJ1-5; possible D gene TRBD1, 6 bases. The CDR3 totals 20 residues. The V gene lost 0 bases and the J gene lost 2 bases, with 23 bases spanning the gap. The germline CDR1 and CDR2 sequences are LNHNV and YYDKDF (reference sequence). CDR3 sequence reads: CATSREVGVEGGFGNQPQHF. The CDR3 DNA is TGTGCCACCAGCAGAGAGGTCGGGGTGGAGGGGGGGTTTGGCAATCAGCCCCAGCATTTT.

By frequency in the sample, this clonotype is medium-sized. The gene calls are TRBV3-1 and TRBJ2-7, with 11 bases aligning to TRBD2. The length of the CDR3 is 15 residues. The germline V gene has CDR1 LGHDT and CDR2 YNNKEL (reference sequence). J gave up 2 bases and V 5 bases, and 5 bases lay outside the gene matches. CDR3 nucleotides: TGTGCCAGCAGCGGCGGGACTAGCGGAACCTACGAGCAGTACTTC. Translation: CASSGGTSGTYEQYF.

This clonotype was recorded many times. V gene TRBV15 combines with J gene TRBJ1-2; no clear D gene. The CDR3 extends over 12 amino acids. The ends were cut back, 0 bases at V and 4 bases at J, with 3 bases in the middle. Germline V gives CDR1 LNHNV, CDR2 YYDKDF (reference sequence). The CDR3 coding sequence is TGTGCCACCAGCAGAGACAGCTATGGCTACACCTTC. Amino acids: CATSRDSYGYTF.

The chain has TRBV7-2 and TRBJ2-5; 7 bases agree with TRBD2. V was clipped by 5 bases and J by 2 bases; unmatched bases: 5. The CDR3 spans 14 residues. Looked up from germline, CDR1 is SGHTA and CDR2 is FQGNSA. The CDR3 here is CASSTASGQETQYF. The CDR3 DNA reads TGTGCCAGCAGCACTGCTAGCGGACAAGAGACCCAGTACTTC. The full variable domain, with the rest looked up from reference TRBV7-2 and TRBJ2-5, is GAGVSQSPSNKVTEKGKDVELRCDPISGHTALYWYRQSLGQGLEFLIYFQGNSAPDKSGLPSDRFSAERTGGSVSTLTIQRTQQEDSAVYLCASSTASGQETQYFGPGTRLLVL.

This clonotype is labeled medium-sized. The J gene is TRBJ2-1, the V gene TRBV9; 9 bases are shared with TRBD1. The J segment lost 6 bases and the V segment lost 4 bases, leaving 5 bases of the junction unmatched. Germline V gene sequence: CDR1 SGDLS, CDR2 YYNGEE. The CDR3 totals 14 residues. CDR3 in amino acids: CASSQQGALNEQFF. The CDR3 DNA reads as TGTGCCAGCAGCCAACAGGGGGCCCTCAATGAGCAGTTCTTC.

This clonotype appeared many times. The chain employs TRBV23-1 and TRBJ2-7; 9 bases match TRBD1. TRBV23-1 is an open reading frame whose function is uncertain. The J segment lost 2 bases and the V segment lost 0 bases, leaving 5 bases of the junction unmatched. The length of the CDR3 is 16 residues. Here the CDR3 reads CASSQSRGQGTYEQYF. The CDR3 DNA sequence: TGCGCCAGCAGTCAATCGAGGGGACAGGGAACCTACGAGCAGTACTTC.

This clonotype was picked up many times. The CDR3 sequence is CASSYSPSGTDTQYF. CDR3 sequence (DNA): TGTGCCAGCAGTTACAGCCCTAGCGGGACAGATACGCAGTATTTT. This sequence joins TRBV6-5 and TRBJ2-3, with 8 bases aligning to TRBD2. The length of the CDR3 is 15 residues. CDR1 is MNHEY and CDR2 is SVGAGI in the germline V gene. The trim removed 2 bases at V and 3 bases at J, leaving 4 bases unmatched.

This clonotype has a count of ten or more. In DNA form, the CDR3 reads TGTGCCAGCAGCCAAGAAGTCCCCAACCGAGGAGCGGGAGACTTCTTC. Translated: CASSQEVPNRGAGDFF. The rearrangement uses TRBV4-2 and TRBJ2-1, with 8 bases lining up with TRBD2. V dropped 0 bases and J dropped 16; count of bases not matched to a gene: 17. Per germline, CDR1 LGHNA and CDR2 YNFKEQ. This CDR3 spans 16 amino acids.

This clonotype was seen ten or more times. The V and J genes are TRBV20-1 and TRBJ1-4; a possible D gene is TRBD1 (5 bases). The CDR3 sequence is 15 residues long. The V end was cut by 3 bases, the J end by 7 bases, with 18 bases between. CDR1 and CDR2 from the germline V gene are DFQATT and SNEGSKA (reference sequence). The CDR3 loop is CSASGGGPSTEKLFF. CDR3 DNA sequence: TGCAGTGCTAGCGGCGGGGGACCTTCTACTGAAAAACTGTTTTTT.

This clonotype was recorded at least ten times. The V gene is TRBV5-4, the J gene TRBJ2-5; 12 nucleotides match TRBD2. Germline loops: CDR1 SGHNT, CDR2 YYREEE (reference sequence). The CDR3 has 15 amino acids. V shed 4 bases, J shed 4 bases, and the junction held 5 bases outside the gene matches. The CDR3 DNA sequence: TGTGCCAGCAGCCCTAGCGGGAGGGCGGGAGAGACCCAGTACTTC. It codes for CASSPSGRAGETQYF.

By share, this clonotype counts as medium-sized. V usage is TRBV12-3 or TRBV12-4 and J usage is TRBJ1-1; the match to TRBD1 covers 7 bases. The V gene end was trimmed by 5 bases and the J gene end by 3 bases; junction bases not matched to a gene: 3. CDR3 length: 13 amino acids. This chain's CDR3 is CASSPRGYTEAFF. Here the CDR3 DNA reads TGTGCCAGCAGTCCCAGGGGGTACACTGAAGCTTTCTTT.

This clonotype was observed at least ten times. The V call is TRBV12-3 or TRBV12-4, the J call TRBJ2-3; D is undetermined. With 8 bases removed from V and 1 base from J, the gap between germline ends came to 10 bases. The CDR3 sequence is 13 residues long. The CDR3 sequence: CASGVAGTDTQYF. CDR3 DNA: TGTGCCAGCGGAGTGGCGGGCACAGATACGCAGTATTTT.

This clonotype was counted many times. The rearrangement uses TRBV5-1 and TRBJ2-4, with a tentative D call TRBD1 (5 bases). The CDR3 loop spans 14 amino acids. The V gene lost 1 base and the J gene lost 5 bases, with 10 bases spanning the gap. Germline CDR1 is SGHRS and CDR2 is YFSETQ. The CDR3 loop reads CASSLTQGQNIQYF. The CDR3, as DNA: TGCGCCAGCAGCTTGACGCAGGGTCAAAACATTCAGTACTTC.

In this sample, this clonotype is medium-sized. The chain has TRBV18 and TRBJ2-7, with a weak D call TRBD2 (5 bases). The germline V and J ends were trimmed by 3 bases and 2 bases, with 14 bases remaining between them. The germline V gene has CDR1 KGHSH and CDR2 LQKENI. The CDR3 runs to 15 residues. CDR3 in amino acids: CASSPPNSGAYEQYF. Written as DNA, the CDR3 is TGTGCCAGCTCACCTCCGAACAGCGGAGCCTACGAGCAGTACTTC.

The table lists this clonotype with many counts. The rearrangement uses TRBV5-1 and TRBJ1-1, with TRBD1 matching over 7 bases. The CDR3 covers 14 residues. The J segment lost 0 bases and the V segment lost 7 bases, leaving 6 bases of the junction unmatched. Germline CDR1 and CDR2: SGHRS and YFSETQ. DNA of the CDR3: TGCGCCAGCTTCCCCGGACAGGTGAACACTGAAGCTTTCTTT. Its protein product is CASFPGQVNTEAFF.

This clonotype came up many times. The rearrangement links TRBV21-1 to TRBJ1-2; TRBD1, the D gene given by the table, was not confirmed from the DNA. TRBV21-1 is a pseudogene segment. The CDR3 has 14 residues. CDR3 residues: CASSHSGDGYGYTF. The DNA for the CDR3 is TGTGCCAGCTCCCATTCTGGGGACGGCTATGGCTACACCTTC.

This clonotype has ten or more counts. This rearrangement joins TRBV7-6 to TRBJ1-6, with 8 bases matching TRBD1. This CDR3 comprises 15 residues. CDR1 SGHVS and CDR2 FNYEAQ come from the germline V gene. The V gene end was trimmed by 0 bases and the J gene end by 9 bases; junction bases not matched to a gene: 4. The CDR3 coding sequence is TGTGCCAGCAGCTTAGCCACAGGGGGGGTTTCACCCCTCCACTTT. This sequence encodes CASSLATGGVSPLHF. Drawing the rest from reference TRBV7-6 and TRBJ1-6, the complete variable domain is GAGVSQSPRYKVTKRGQDVALRCDPISGHVSLYWYRQALGQGPEFLTYFNYEAQQDKSGLPNDRFSAERPEGSISTLTIQRTEQRDSAMYRCASSLATGGVSPLHFGNGTRLTVT.